This TCR beta chain comes out of a study of blood T cell repertoires in COVID-19. Study-wide context: Sources were T cells, B-cell-depleted T cells, or PBMCs; the material itself was cDNA or gDNA.

In the study's own analysis: Reference gene primer amplification yielded estimated nucleated cell counts. Profiling relied on immunoSEQ multiplex PCR, and the TCRdb table lists in-frame clones only, not all of them. V, J and clone size are taken as reported in that table, and D and trimming were inferred from the DNA itself. The sample carries about 73,000 clones, 75% to 85% recorded once. The CDR3 covers 17 residues. V dropped 0 bases and J dropped 0 bases, with 12 bases sitting between them. Per germline, CDR1 LNHDA and CDR2 SQIVND (reference sequence). The rearrangement joins TRBV19 to TRBJ1-5; no definite D call. The specimen was peripheral blood. The source is a woman aged 55-70 years with acute or convalescent COVID-19. CDR3 region: CASSIESAYYSNQPQHF. The CDR3 coding sequence is TGTGCCAGTAGTATAGAAAGCGCTTACTATAGCAATCAGCCCCAGCATTTT.